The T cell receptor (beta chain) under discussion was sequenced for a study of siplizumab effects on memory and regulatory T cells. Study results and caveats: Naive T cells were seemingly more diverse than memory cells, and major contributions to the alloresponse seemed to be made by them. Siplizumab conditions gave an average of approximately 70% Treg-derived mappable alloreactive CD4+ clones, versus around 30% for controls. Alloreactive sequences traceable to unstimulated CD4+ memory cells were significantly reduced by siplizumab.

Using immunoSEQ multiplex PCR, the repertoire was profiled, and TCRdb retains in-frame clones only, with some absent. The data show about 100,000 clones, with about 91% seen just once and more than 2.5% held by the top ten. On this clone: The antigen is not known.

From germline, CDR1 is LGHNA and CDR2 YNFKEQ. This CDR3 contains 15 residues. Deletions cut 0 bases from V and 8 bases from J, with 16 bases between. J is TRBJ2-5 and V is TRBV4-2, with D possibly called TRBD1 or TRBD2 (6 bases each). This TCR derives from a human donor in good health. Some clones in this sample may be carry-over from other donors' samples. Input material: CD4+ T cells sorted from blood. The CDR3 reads CASSQDGTKGGTQYF. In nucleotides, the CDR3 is TGTGCCAGCAGCCAAGATGGGACAAAGGGAGGTACCCAGTACTTC.